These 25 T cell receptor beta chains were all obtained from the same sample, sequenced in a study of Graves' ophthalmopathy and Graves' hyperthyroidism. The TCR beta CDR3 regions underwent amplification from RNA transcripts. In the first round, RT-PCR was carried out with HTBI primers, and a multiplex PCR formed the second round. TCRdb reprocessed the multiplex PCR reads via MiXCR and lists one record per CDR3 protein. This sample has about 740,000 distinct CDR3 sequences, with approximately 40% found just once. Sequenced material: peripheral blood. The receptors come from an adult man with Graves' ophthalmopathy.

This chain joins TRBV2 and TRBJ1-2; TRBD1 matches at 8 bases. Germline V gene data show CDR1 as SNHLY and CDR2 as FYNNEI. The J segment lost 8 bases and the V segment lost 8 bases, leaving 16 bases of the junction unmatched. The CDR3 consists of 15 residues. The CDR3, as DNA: TGTGCCAGCGGGGCAGGGGGCGCCGCCGTCTCCGGCTACACCTTC. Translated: CASGAGGAAVSGYTF.

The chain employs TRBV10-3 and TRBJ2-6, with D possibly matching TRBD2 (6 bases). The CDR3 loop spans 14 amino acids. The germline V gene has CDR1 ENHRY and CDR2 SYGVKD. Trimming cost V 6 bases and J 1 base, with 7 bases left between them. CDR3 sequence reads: CAIRRDSGANVLTF. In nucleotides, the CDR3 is TGTGCCATCAGGCGGGATTCTGGGGCCAACGTCCTGACTTTC.

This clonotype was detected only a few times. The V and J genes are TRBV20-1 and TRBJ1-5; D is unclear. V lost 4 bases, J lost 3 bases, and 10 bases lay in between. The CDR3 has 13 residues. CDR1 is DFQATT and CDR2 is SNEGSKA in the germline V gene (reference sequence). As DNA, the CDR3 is TGCAGTGCTATAAATACCCCCAATCAGCCCCAGCATTTT. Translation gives CSAINTPNQPQHF.

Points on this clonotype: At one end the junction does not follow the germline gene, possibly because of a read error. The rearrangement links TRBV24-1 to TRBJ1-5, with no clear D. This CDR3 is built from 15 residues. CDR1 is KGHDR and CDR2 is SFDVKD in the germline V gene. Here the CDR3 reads CASSEAGWGNQPQHF. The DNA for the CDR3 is TGTGCCAGCAGTGAAGCGGGATGGGGCAATCAGCCCCAGCATTTT.

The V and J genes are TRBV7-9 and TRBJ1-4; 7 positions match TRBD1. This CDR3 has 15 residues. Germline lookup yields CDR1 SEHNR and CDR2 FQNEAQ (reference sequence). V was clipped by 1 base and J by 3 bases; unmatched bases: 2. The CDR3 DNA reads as TGTGCCAGCAGCTTAGATGGGACAGCTAATGAAAAACTGTTTTTT. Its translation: CASSLDGTANEKLFF. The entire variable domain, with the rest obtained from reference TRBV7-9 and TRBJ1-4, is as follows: DTGVSQNPRHKITKRGQNVTFRCDPISEHNRLYWYRQTLGQGPEFLTYFQNEAQLEKSRLLSDRFSAERPKGSFSTLEIQRTEQGDSAMYLCASSLDGTANEKLFFGSGTQLSVL.

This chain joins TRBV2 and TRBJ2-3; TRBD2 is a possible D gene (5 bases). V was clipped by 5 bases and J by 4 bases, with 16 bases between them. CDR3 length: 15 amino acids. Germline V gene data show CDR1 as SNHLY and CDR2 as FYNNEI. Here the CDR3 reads CASSYSSGMADTQYF. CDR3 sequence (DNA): TGTGCCAGCAGTTACTCGTCCGGGATGGCAGATACGCAGTATTTT.

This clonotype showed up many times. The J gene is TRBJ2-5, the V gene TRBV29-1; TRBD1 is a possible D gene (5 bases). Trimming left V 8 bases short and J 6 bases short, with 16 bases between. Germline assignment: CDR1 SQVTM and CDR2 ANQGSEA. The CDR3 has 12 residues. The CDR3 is CSTRRQLQTQYF. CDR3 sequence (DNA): TGCAGCACCCGTCGACAGTTGCAGACCCAGTACTTC.

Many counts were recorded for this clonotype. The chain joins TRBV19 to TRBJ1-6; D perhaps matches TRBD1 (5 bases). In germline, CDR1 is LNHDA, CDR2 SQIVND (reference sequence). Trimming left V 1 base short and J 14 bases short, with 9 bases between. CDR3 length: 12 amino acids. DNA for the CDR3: TGTGCCAGTAGTATAGGGGGGTCGGCCCTCCACTTT. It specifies CASSIGGSALHF.

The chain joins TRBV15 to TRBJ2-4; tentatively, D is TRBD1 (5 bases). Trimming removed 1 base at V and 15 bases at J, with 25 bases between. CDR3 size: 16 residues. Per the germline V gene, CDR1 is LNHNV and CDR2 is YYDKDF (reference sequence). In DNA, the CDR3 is TGTGCCACCAGCAGAGGGCAGGGAAACAGCAAAAACAATCGGTACTTC. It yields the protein CATSRGQGNSKNNRYF.

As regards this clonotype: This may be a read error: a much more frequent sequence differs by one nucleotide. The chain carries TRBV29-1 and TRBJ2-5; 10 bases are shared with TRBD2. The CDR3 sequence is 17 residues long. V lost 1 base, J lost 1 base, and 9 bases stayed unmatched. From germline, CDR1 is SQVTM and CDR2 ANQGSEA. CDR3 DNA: TGCAGCGTTGAAGGCGTCTTATTAGCGGGGGGCCAAGAGACCCAGTACTTC. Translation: CSVEGVLLAGGQETQYF.

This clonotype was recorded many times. The chain's CDR3 is CASRGNSNQPQHF. The CDR3 DNA reads as TGTGCCAGCAGGGGGAACAGCAATCAGCCCCAGCATTTT. The chain combines TRBV10-3 with TRBJ1-5; 7 bases agree with TRBD1. Germline V gene sequence: CDR1 ENHRY, CDR2 SYGVKD. This CDR3 has 13 amino acids. With V trimmed by 10 bases and J by 1 base, 4 bases remained unmatched.

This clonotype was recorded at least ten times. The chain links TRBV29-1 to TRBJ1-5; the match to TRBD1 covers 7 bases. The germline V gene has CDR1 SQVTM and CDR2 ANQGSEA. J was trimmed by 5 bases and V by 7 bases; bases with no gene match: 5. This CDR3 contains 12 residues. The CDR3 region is CSAGQVDQPQHF. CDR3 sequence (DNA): TGCAGCGCCGGACAGGTTGATCAGCCCCAGCATTTT.

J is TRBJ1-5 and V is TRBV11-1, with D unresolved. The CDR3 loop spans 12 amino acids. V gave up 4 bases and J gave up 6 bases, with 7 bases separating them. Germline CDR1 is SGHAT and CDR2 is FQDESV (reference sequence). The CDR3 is CASSSTPQPQHF. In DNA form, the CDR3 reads TGTGCCAGCAGCTCGACACCTCAGCCCCAGCATTTT.

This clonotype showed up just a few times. CDR3 region: CASLAGGRNSPLHF. For the CDR3, the DNA is TGTGCCAGCCTTGCCGGGGGCAGGAATTCACCCCTCCACTTT. This sequence joins TRBV9 and TRBJ1-6; D perhaps matches TRBD1 (6 bases). This CDR3 spans 14 amino acids. The V gene lost 7 bases and the J gene lost 7 bases, with 15 bases spanning the gap. Germline CDR1 is SGDLS and CDR2 is YYNGEE.

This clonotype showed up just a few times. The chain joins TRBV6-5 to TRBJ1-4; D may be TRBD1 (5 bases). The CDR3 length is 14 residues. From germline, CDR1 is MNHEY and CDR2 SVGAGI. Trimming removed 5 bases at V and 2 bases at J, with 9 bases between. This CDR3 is CASSDRGTNEKLFF. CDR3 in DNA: TGTGCCAGCAGTGACCGGGGGACTAATGAAAAACTGTTTTTT.

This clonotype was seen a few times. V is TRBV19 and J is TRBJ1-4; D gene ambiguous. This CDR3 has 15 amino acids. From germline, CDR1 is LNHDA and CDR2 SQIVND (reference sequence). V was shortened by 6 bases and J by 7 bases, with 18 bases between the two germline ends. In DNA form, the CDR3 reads TGTGCCAGTAGCCAATCGAGTGAGTTTAGTGAAAAACTGTTTTTT. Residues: CASSQSSEFSEKLFF.

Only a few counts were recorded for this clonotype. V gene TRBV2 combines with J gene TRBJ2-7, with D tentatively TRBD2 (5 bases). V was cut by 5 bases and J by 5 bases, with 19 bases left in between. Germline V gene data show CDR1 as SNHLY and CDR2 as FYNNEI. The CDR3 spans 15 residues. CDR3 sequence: CASSLFGGYDNEQYF. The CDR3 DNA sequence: TGTGCCAGCAGTTTATTCGGCGGGTATGATAACGAGCAGTACTTC.

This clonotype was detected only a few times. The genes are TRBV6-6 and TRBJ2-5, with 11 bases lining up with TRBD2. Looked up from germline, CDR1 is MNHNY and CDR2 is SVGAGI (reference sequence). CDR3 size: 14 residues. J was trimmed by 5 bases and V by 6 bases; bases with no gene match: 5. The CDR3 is CASRLAGGTETQYF. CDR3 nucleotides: TGTGCCAGCAGGCTAGCGGGGGGCACGGAGACCCAGTACTTC.

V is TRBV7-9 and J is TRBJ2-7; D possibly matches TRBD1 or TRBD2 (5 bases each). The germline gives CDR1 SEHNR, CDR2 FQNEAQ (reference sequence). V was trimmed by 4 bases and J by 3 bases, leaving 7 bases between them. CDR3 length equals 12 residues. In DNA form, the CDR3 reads TGTGCCAGCAGCTGGGACCTCTACGAGCAGTACTTC. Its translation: CASSWDLYEQYF.

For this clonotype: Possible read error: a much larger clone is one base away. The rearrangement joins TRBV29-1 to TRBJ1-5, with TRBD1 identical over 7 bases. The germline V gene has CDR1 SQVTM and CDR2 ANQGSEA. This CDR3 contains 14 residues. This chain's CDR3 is CSVVEGANRQPRHF. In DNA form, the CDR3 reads TGCAGCGTTGTGGAGGGGGCAAATAGGCAGCCCCGGCATTTT. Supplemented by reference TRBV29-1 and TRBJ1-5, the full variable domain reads SAVISQKPSRDICQRGTSLTIQCQVDSQVTMMFWYRQQPGQSLTLIATANQGSEATYESGFVIDKFPISRPNLTFSTLTVSNMSPEDSSIYLCSVVEGANRQPRHFGDGTRLSIL.

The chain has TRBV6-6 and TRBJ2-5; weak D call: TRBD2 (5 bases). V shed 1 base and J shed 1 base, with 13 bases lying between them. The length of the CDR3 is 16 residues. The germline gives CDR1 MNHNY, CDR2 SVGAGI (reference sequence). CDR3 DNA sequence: TGTGCCAGCAGTTACTTAGCGAGAGAACCCCAAGAGACCCAGTACTTC. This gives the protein CASSYLAREPQETQYF.

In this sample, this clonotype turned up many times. The CDR3 is CASSALQGTAFF. CDR3 bases: TGTGCCAGCAGTGCCTTACAGGGGACAGCTTTCTTT. J is TRBJ1-1 and V is TRBV25-1; 7 nucleotides align to TRBD1. Germline trimming cut 4 bases from V and 10 bases from J; bases unmatched to any gene: 6. Per germline, CDR1 MGHDK and CDR2 SYGVNS. The CDR3 consists of 12 residues.

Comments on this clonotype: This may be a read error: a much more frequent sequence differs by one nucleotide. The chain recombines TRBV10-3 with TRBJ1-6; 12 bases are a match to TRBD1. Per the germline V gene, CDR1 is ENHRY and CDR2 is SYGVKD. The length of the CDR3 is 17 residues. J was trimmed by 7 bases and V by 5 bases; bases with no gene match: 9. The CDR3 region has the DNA TGTGCCATCAGTTACCTGGGACAGGGGGCGCGGAATTCACCCCTCCACTTT. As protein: CAISYLGQGARNSPLHF.

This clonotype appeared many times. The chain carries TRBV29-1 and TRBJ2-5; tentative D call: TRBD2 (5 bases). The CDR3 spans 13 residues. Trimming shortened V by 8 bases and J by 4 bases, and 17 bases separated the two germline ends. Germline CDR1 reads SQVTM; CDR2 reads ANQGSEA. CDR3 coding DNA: TGCAGCTATTGGGTCGGACTTGGAGAGACCCAGTACTTC. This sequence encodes CSYWVGLGETQYF. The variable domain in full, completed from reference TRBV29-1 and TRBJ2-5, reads SAVISQKPSRDICQRGTSLTIQCQVDSQVTMMFWYRQQPGQSLTLIATANQGSEATYESGFVIDKFPISRPNLTFSTLTVSNMSPEDSSIYLCSYWVGLGETQYFGPGTRLLVL.

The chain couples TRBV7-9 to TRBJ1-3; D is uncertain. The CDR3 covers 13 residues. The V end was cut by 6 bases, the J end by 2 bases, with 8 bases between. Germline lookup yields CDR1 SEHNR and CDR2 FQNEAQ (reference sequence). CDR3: CASSQRTGNTIYF. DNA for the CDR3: TGTGCCAGCAGTCAAAGGACTGGAAACACCATATATTTT. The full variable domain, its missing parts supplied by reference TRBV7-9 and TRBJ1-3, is DTGVSQNPRHKITKRGQNVTFRCDPISEHNRLYWYRQTLGQGPEFLTYFQNEAQLEKSRLLSDRFSAERPKGSFSTLEIQRTEQGDSAMYLCASSQRTGNTIYFGEGSWLTVV.